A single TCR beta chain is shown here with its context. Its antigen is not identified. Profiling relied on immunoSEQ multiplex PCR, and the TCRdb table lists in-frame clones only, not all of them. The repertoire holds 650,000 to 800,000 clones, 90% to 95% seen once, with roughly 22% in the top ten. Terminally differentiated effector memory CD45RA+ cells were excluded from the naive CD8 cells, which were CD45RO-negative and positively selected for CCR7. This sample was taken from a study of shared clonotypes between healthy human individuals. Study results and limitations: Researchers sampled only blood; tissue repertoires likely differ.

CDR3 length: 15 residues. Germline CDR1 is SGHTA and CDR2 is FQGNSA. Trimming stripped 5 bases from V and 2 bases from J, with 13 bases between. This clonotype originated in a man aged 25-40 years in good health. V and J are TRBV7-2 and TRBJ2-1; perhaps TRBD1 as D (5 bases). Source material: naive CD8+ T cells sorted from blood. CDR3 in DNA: TGTGCCAGCAGCATCAGGGTCCTAACCTACAATGAGCAGTTCTTC. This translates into CASSIRVLTYNEQFF.